Included here is one T cell receptor beta chain sequence, with context. Its specificity is unknown. This sample is part of a study of CD8+ T cells in alopecia areata. Study-wide points: Affected scalp, especially in alopecia totalis/universalis, had a higher clonality than normal scalp did.

Reverse transcribed after extraction, RNA yielded cDNA as the sequencing template. Profiled with immunoSEQ multiplex PCR; TCRdb holds only in-frame clones, not every one. The sample lists around 210,000 clones; around 50% were seen once. The CDR3 is 14 amino acids. Germline CDR1 and CDR2: SQVTM and ANQGSEA. Germline trimming cut 7 bases from V and 6 bases from J; bases unmatched to any gene: 12. The receptor was isolated from a human donor in good health. Source material: CD8+ T cells sorted from blood. The chain is built from TRBV29-1 and TRBJ1-2; 9 bases match TRBD1. The CDR3 protein is CSAPRAGTGNGYTF. The CDR3 nucleotides read TGCAGCGCCCCTCGGGCGGGGACAGGGAATGGCTACACCTTC.